These T cell receptor beta chains were read from a single sample in a study of cytomegalovirus exposure and HLA in healthy donors. The table came from immunoSEQ multiplex PCR; TCRdb's copy has only in-frame clones and leaves some out. The profile shows 110,000 or so clones, around 73% of them singletons. The material sequenced was PBMCs. The receptors come from a woman between 25 and 40 years old in good health and CMV-seropositive. Each CDR3 is given with its conserved first and last residue. A D gene is named only where the DNA matches it firmly.

D gene	V gene	J gene	CDR3 protein
TRBD2	TRBV11-3	TRBJ2-1	CASSLGTSGSYPGNEQFF
.	TRBV6-5	TRBJ1-1	CASSYNGGLVGAFF
TRBD2	TRBV2	TRBJ2-1	CASRAETSKFF
.	TRBV7-6	.	CASSLNQYYEQYF
.	TRBV7-9	TRBJ2-7	CASSRWSVTEMGYEQYF
TRBD1	TRBV7-9	TRBJ1-2	CASSSGTELNYGYTF
.	TRBV7-9	TRBJ2-7	CASSAVVSSYEQYF
.	TRBV11-2	TRBJ2-5	CASRGSTGVVTQYF
.	TRBV27	TRBJ2-7	CASSLGRQFNEQYF
.	TRBV2	TRBJ2-3	CASSGERTDTQYF
TRBD1	TRBV19	TRBJ1-2	CASSIDGTGVSGYTF
.	TRBV19	TRBJ1-2	CASSFRADYGYTF
.	TRBV5-1	TRBJ1-1	CASSTRTQGEAFF
.	TRBV2	TRBJ1-2	CASSPEQVVSNYGYTF
TRBD1	TRBV5-4	TRBJ1-2	CASSPMGQYGYTF
TRBD1	TRBV5-6	TRBJ1-5	CASSRWTGLMYQPQHF
.	TRBV9	TRBJ2-2	CASKSRSNTGELFF
.	TRBV9	TRBJ2-1	CASSVLGQGDNEQFF
.	TRBV6-6	TRBJ2-1	CASTKRASDNEQFF
.	TRBV5-1	TRBJ2-1	CASSPGGFSGNEQFF
TRBD1	TRBV5-6	TRBJ1-3	CASSTGDLYSGNTIYF
.	TRBV5-1	TRBJ2-5	CASSPLSSEETQYF
TRBD1	TRBV4-1	TRBJ2-3	CASSQDPQGTDTQYF
.	TRBV2	TRBJ1-6	CASSDREFYNSPLHF
.	TRBV9	TRBJ2-5	CASSATAYQETQYF
TRBD1	TRBV5-1	TRBJ2-2	CASSATGTGGIGELFF
.	TRBV7-9	TRBJ1-1	CASSWSDSRAFF
.	TRBV11-3	TRBJ2-3	CASSTSTDTQYF
TRBD2	TRBV5-1	TRBJ2-1	CASSSAGLALNERFF
.	TRBV27	TRBJ2-7	CASSLAGQGGSYEQYF
TRBD1	TRBV5-1	TRBJ2-7	CASSLAGQGLVYEQYF
.	TRBV6-1	TRBJ1-2	CASSELRGTGYTF
.	TRBV2	TRBJ2-5	CASSYDRETQYF
.	TRBV29-1	TRBJ1-2	CSVDVSGPHGYTF
.	TRBV6-5	TRBJ1-6	CASSYLSAGGSPLHF
.	TRBV4-2	TRBJ2-1	CASSQDYSTSGLTQFF
.	TRBV7-9	TRBJ2-7	CASSPNFEQYF
.	TRBV11-2	TRBJ1-6	CASSLVQGTNSPLHF
.	TRBV5-6	TRBJ1-1	CASSRTENTEAFF
.	TRBV27	TRBJ2-7	CASSLLGRSSYEQYF
.	TRBV2	TRBJ1-2	CASSDTGLNVYGYTF
.	TRBV6-1	TRBJ1-5	CASSEDPSYSNQPQHF
TRBD2	TRBV19	TRBJ2-5	CASSKLAGGETQYF
.	TRBV5-1	TRBJ1-1	CASSFRDYGTEAFF
TRBD2	TRBV7-7	TRBJ2-1	CASSYGTSGANEQFF
.	TRBV19	TRBJ1-2	CASSIETTRGYTF
.	TRBV7-2	TRBJ1-5	CASSLARGGPQHF
TRBD2	TRBV13	TRBJ2-3	CASSLSGRPTLHWDTQYF